This T cell receptor (beta chain) was found in a study of CD8 T cells in ankylosing spondylitis. General study findings and limits: About 8 highly homologous variants made up a TCR beta motif, and this motif appeared characteristic of ankylosing spondylitis blood.

Note on this clonotype: Its antigen is as yet unknown. This clone may be a read error of a much larger clone one base away.

Germline loops: CDR1 SGHDT, CDR2 YYEEEE. The CDR3 consists of 13 residues. TCRdb redid the calling of the 5' RACE reads with MiXCR, one entry per CDR3 protein. The sample lists around 150,000 distinct CDR3 sequences, approximately 10% occurring once. The receptor comes from a female donor with ankylosing spondylitis or in good health (not recorded which). The chain recombines TRBV5-6 with TRBJ2-5; D is unclear. The sequenced sample was blood, either unsorted or a sorted T cell fraction (not recorded which). The CDR3: CASSSMVLETRYF. The DNA of the CDR3 is TGTGCCAGCAGCTCCATGGTGTTGGAGACCCGGTACTTC.